One sample yielded the 21 T cell receptor beta chains listed below, sequenced in a study of blood T cell repertoires in COVID-19. Some clones are missing from TCRdb's copy, which holds only in-frame ones; the method was immunoSEQ multiplex PCR. The sample consists of 200,000 to 300,000 clones, around 85% of them appearing once. Sequencing was performed on peripheral blood. The receptor source for this set is a man older than 75 with acute or convalescent COVID-19.

The chain recombines TRBV28 with TRBJ2-3; D is perhaps TRBD1 (6 bases). This CDR3 region has 13 residues. The V gene's germline CDR1 is MDHEN and CDR2 SYDVKM. V dropped 5 bases and J dropped 7 bases, with 13 bases sitting between them. The CDR3 DNA reads TGTGCCAGCAGTACCACAGGGAGAAATACGCAGTATTTT. Encoded protein: CASSTTGRNTQYF.

The sample holds a few counts of this clone. The CDR3 nucleotides read TGTGCCTGGAGTGTAAGGACTCTCGGAGGGAACACTGAAGCTTTCTTT. This translates into CAWSVRTLGGNTEAFF. The chain has TRBV30 and TRBJ1-1; D gene ambiguous. Germline V gene lookup returns CDR1 GTSNPN and CDR2 SVGIG (reference sequence). V lost 0 bases, J lost 1 base, and 15 bases lay in between. CDR3 length: 16 amino acids.

The chain joins TRBV7-9 to TRBJ1-3, with 9 bases identical to TRBD1. CDR1 and CDR2 from the germline V gene are SEHNR and FQNEAQ (reference sequence). CDR3 length: 15 residues. V lost 5 bases and J lost 3; bases outside the gene matches: 5. The CDR3 nucleotides read TGTGCCAGCAGCCCGGAGGGACAGGGTGGAAACACCATATATTTT. This translates into CASSPEGQGGNTIYF.

V gene TRBV5-1 combines with J gene TRBJ1-2; D is unresolved. The CDR3 runs 14 residues. Between the trimmed V and J ends, which lost 0 bases and 7 bases, there was a span of 13 bases. Germline loops: CDR1 SGHRS, CDR2 YFSETQ. The CDR3 region is CASSLASVSGGYTF. The CDR3 DNA reads TGCGCCAGCAGCTTGGCCTCTGTCTCCGGTGGCTACACCTTC.

This chain uses TRBV6-6 with TRBJ1-5; 8 bases match TRBD1. The CDR3 loop spans 15 amino acids. Germline V gene lookup returns CDR1 MNHNY and CDR2 SVGAGI (reference sequence). V lost 2 bases, J lost 4 bases, and 4 bases stayed unmatched. The CDR3 DNA reads as TGTGCCAGCAGTTACGGGGACAGGTCAAATCAGCCCCAGCATTTT. This sequence encodes CASSYGDRSNQPQHF.

The chain links TRBV5-1 to TRBJ1-6; TRBD1 aligns across 8 bases. Per the germline V gene, CDR1 is SGHRS and CDR2 is YFSETQ. This CDR3 has 15 amino acids. V shed 4 bases and J 6 bases; nucleotides not matched to a gene: 6. The CDR3 loop reads CASSPDRVSNSPLHF. DNA for the CDR3: TGCGCCAGCAGCCCGGACAGGGTCTCTAATTCACCCCTCCACTTT.

The chain carries TRBV7-9 and TRBJ2-1; 11 positions agree with TRBD2. CDR1 is SEHNR, CDR2 FQNEAQ, per germline (reference sequence). J was trimmed by 7 bases and V by 3 bases; bases with no gene match: 2. This CDR3 has 14 residues. CDR3 in DNA: TGTGCCAGCAGCTTGGGACTAGCGGAAAATGAGCAGTTCTTC. Amino acid sequence: CASSLGLAENEQFF.

This rearrangement joins TRBV2 to TRBJ1-5; no definite D call. The CDR3 runs 14 residues. From germline, CDR1 is SNHLY and CDR2 FYNNEI. Trimming cost V 6 bases and J 5 bases, with 14 bases left between them. CDR3 bases: TGTGCCAGCAGGTTGGGAGGTGGGGATCAGCCCCAGCATTTT. Amino acids: CASRLGGGDQPQHF.

This CDR3 is CASSRGLNNEQFF. CDR3 in DNA: TGTGCCAGCAGCCGGGGCCTCAACAATGAGCAGTTCTTC. This rearrangement joins TRBV6-2 or TRBV6-3 to TRBJ2-1; the D call may be TRBD1 or TRBD2 (5 bases each). Trimming shortened V by 6 bases and J by 5 bases, and 11 bases separated the two germline ends. CDR1 and CDR2 from the germline V gene are MNHEY and SVGEGT. This CDR3 contains 13 residues.

J is TRBJ2-7 and V is TRBV11-1; TRBD2 matches at 7 bases. The V segment lost 8 bases and the J segment 4 bases; nucleotides outside the gene matches: 8. Germline-derived CDR1 and CDR2 are SGHAT and FQDESV (reference sequence). The CDR3 is 13 residues long. The CDR3 DNA reads as TGTGCCAGCTCGAGGGAGGGCGTTTACGAGCAGTACTTC. It yields the protein CASSREGVYEQYF.

The chain employs TRBV7-9 and TRBJ1-1; no clear D. This CDR3 spans 13 amino acids. Trimming pared 5 bases from V and 7 bases from J, leaving 14 bases between. CDR1 SEHNR and CDR2 FQNEAQ come from the germline V gene (reference sequence). DNA of the CDR3: TGTGCCAGCAGCGTAACGGAGAGCGGTGAAGCTTTCTTT. Its protein is CASSVTESGEAFF.

CDR3 residues: CASSILSTALNTEAFF. CDR3 bases: TGTGCCAGTAGTATACTTTCGACAGCCTTGAACACTGAAGCTTTCTTT. The chain recombines TRBV19 with TRBJ1-1, with D perhaps TRBD1 (5 bases). CDR3 size: 16 residues. The germline CDR1 and CDR2 sequences are LNHDA and SQIVND (reference sequence). The V end lost 2 bases, the J end lost 0 bases, and 13 bases lay between the germline ends.

This clone occurred a few times. This same CDR3 is encoded by further DNA sequences in the sample. The CDR3 nucleotides are TGTGCCAGCAGCCCCACAGGTGGGGCCAACGTCCTGACTTTC. Its translation: CASSPTGGANVLTF. This rearrangement joins TRBV3-1 (or the pseudogene TRBV3-2) to TRBJ2-6; perhaps TRBD1 as D (5 bases). CDR3 length: 14 amino acids. Trimming cost V 4 bases and J 3 bases, with 7 bases left between them. Germline V gives CDR1 LGHDT, CDR2 YNNKEL (reference sequence).

V gene TRBV24-1 combines with J gene TRBJ2-7, with 14 nucleotides matching TRBD2. V shed 4 bases, J shed 0 bases, and the junction held 4 bases outside the gene matches. CDR1 KGHDR and CDR2 SFDVKD come from the germline V gene. This CDR3 has 17 amino acids. CDR3 region: CATSESGTSGSSYEQYF. In nucleotides, the CDR3 is TGTGCCACCAGTGAGTCCGGGACTAGCGGGAGCTCCTACGAGCAGTACTTC.

The genes are TRBV28 and TRBJ1-2; TRBD1 matches 10 bases. CDR3 length: 15 amino acids. With V trimmed by 5 bases and J by 8 bases, 11 bases remained unmatched. Germline lookup yields CDR1 MDHEN and CDR2 SYDVKM. The CDR3 loop is CASSLPPGQGRGYTF. For the CDR3, the DNA is TGTGCCAGCAGTCTCCCTCCGGGACAGGGGAGAGGCTACACCTTC.

This chain connects TRBV18 to TRBJ2-7, with TRBD1 matching over 9 bases. Germline V gene data show CDR1 as KGHSH and CDR2 as LQKENI. This CDR3 region has 15 residues. V lost 5 bases, J lost 5 bases, and 10 bases stayed unmatched. The CDR3 is CASSSGTGQVDEQYF. Written as DNA, the CDR3 is TGTGCCAGCTCATCAGGGACAGGGCAGGTGGACGAGCAGTACTTC.

The CDR3 loop is CASRTWGLDSGNTIYF. CDR3 sequence (DNA): TGTGCCAGTAGGACTTGGGGACTGGACTCTGGAAACACCATATATTTT. This chain joins TRBV19 and TRBJ1-3; maybe TRBD1 (5 bases). The CDR3 has 16 residues. CDR1 is LNHDA and CDR2 is SQIVND in the germline V gene (reference sequence). The ends were cut back, 6 bases at V and 0 bases at J, with 15 bases in the middle. The full variable domain, its missing parts supplied by reference TRBV19 and TRBJ1-3, is DGGITQSPKYLFRKEGQNVTLSCEQNLNHDAMYWYRQDPGQGLRLIYYSQIVNDFQKGDIAEGYSVSREKKESFPLTVTSAQKNPTAFYLCASRTWGLDSGNTIYFGEGSWLTVV.

V is TRBV7-9 and J is TRBJ2-7; possible D gene TRBD2, 6 bases. With 1 base removed from V and 2 bases from J, the gap between germline ends came to 12 bases. The CDR3 sequence is 15 residues long. In germline, CDR1 is SEHNR, CDR2 FQNEAQ (reference sequence). The CDR3 nucleotides are TGTGCCAGCAGCTTAGGACTAGGTTCTACCTACGAGCAGTACTTC. This gives the protein CASSLGLGSTYEQYF. The whole variable domain, filled in from reference TRBV7-9 and TRBJ2-7, reads DTGVSQNPRHKITKRGQNVTFRCDPISEHNRLYWYRQTLGQGPEFLTYFQNEAQLEKSRLLSDRFSAERPKGSFSTLEIQRTEQGDSAMYLCASSLGLGSTYEQYFGPGTRLTVT.

The chain joins TRBV28 to TRBJ2-1; 9 nucleotides line up with TRBD2. This CDR3 region has 12 residues. Looked up from germline, CDR1 is MDHEN and CDR2 is SYDVKM. The V segment lost 11 bases and the J segment 5 bases; nucleotides outside the gene matches: 4. CDR3 coding DNA: TGTGCCGCAGCGGGGGGTCACAATGAGCAGTTCTTC. The encoded protein is CAAAGGHNEQFF. Drawing the rest from reference TRBV28 and TRBJ2-1, the complete variable domain is DVKVTQSSRYLVKRTGEKVFLECVQDMDHENMFWYRQDPGLGLRLIYFSYDVKMKEKGDIPEGYSVSREKKERFSLILESASTNQTSMYLCAAAGGHNEQFFGPGTRLTVL.

This clone has a single count. The rearrangement links TRBV3-1 (or the pseudogene TRBV3-2) to TRBJ2-7; 8 bases align to TRBD1. This CDR3 has 14 amino acids. Germline lookup yields CDR1 LGHDT and CDR2 YNNKEL (reference sequence). V shed 4 bases, J shed 0 bases, and the junction held 2 bases outside the gene matches. The CDR3 coding sequence is TGTGCCAGCAGCCCTCAGGGGGCCTCCTACGAGCAGTACTTC. Residues: CASSPQGASYEQYF.

The chain uses TRBV4-2 and TRBJ1-5; TRBD1 is a possible D gene (6 bases). The V end lost 3 bases, the J end lost 5 bases, and 8 bases lay between the germline ends. There are 13 residues in the CDR3. Per the germline V gene, CDR1 is LGHNA and CDR2 is YNFKEQ. The DNA of the CDR3 is TGTGCCAGCAGCCAGGGGGCCGATCAGCCCCAGCATTTT. This sequence encodes CASSQGADQPQHF.